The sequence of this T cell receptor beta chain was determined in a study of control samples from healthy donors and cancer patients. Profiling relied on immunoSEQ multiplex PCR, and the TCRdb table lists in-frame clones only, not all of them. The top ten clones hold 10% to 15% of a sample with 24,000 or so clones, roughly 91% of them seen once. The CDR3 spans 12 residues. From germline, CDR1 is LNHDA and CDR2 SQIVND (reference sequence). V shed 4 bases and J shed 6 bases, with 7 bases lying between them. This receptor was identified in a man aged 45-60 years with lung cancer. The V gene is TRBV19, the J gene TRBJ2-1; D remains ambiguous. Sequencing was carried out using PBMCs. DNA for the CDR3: TGTGCCAGTAGTAGAGGTGTCAATGAGCAGTTCTTC. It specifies CASSRGVNEQFF. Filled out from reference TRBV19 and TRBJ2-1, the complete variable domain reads DGGITQSPKYLFRKEGQNVTLSCEQNLNHDAMYWYRQDPGQGLRLIYYSQIVNDFQKGDIAEGYSVSREKKESFPLTVTSAQKNPTAFYLCASSRGVNEQFFGPGTRLTVL.